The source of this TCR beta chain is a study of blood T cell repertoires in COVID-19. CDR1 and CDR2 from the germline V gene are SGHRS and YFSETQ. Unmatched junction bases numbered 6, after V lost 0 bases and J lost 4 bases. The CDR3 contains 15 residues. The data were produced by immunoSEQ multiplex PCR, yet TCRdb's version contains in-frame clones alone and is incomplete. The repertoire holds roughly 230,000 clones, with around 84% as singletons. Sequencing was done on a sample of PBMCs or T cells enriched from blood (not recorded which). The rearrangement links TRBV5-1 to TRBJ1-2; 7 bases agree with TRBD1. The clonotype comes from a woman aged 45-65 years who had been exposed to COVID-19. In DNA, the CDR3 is TGCGCCAGCAGCTTGGGGGGACAGCTCGGCTATGGCTACACCTTC. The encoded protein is CASSLGGQLGYGYTF.